This T cell receptor beta chain was recorded in a study of blood T cell repertoires in COVID-19. About the study: Whether acute or convalescent, the COVID-19 samples came from the United States, Italy and Spain. From T cells, B-cell-depleted T cells, or PBMCs came the material, which was cDNA or gDNA.

Trimming cost V 1 base and J 4 bases; bases outside gene matches: 3. Germline V gene lookup returns CDR1 SEHNR and CDR2 FQNEAQ (reference sequence). This CDR3 has 16 residues. How the authors handled the data: By means of reference gene primer amplification, nucleated cell counts were estimated. Assay: immunoSEQ multiplex PCR; the TCRdb copy retains only in-frame clones and omits some. The D gene and trimming were derived from the DNA, and the V and J assignments and clone size from that table. The sample shows under 150,000 clones, 80% to 90% of them seen only once. The chain couples TRBV7-9 to TRBJ2-3, with TRBD1 matching over 12 bases. This TCR derives from a woman aged 55 to 70 with active COVID-19. What was sequenced was peripheral blood. Here the CDR3 reads CASSLGDRGRSDTQYF. As DNA, the CDR3 is TGTGCCAGCAGCTTAGGGGACAGGGGGCGCTCAGATACGCAGTATTTT.